These T cell receptor beta chains were read from a single sample in a study of blood T cell repertoires in COVID-19. Libraries were prepared by immunoSEQ multiplex PCR; TCRdb keeps only in-frame clonotypes and omits some of them. The repertoire holds about 120,000 clones, with more than 70% as singletons. Sequencing used peripheral blood. The source of these receptors is a human donor in a cohort sampled during active COVID-19. CDR3s include the opening cysteine and the closing phenylalanine or tryptophan.

cdr3_aa: CASSPIRSSYNEQFF; v_call: TRBV7-6; j_call: TRBJ2-1; cdr3_length: 15
cdr3_aa: CASSYEGVGQPQHF; v_call: TRBV6-6; j_call: TRBJ1-5; cdr3_length: 14
cdr3_aa: CASSQEAGGPIDTQYF; v_call: TRBV4-1; j_call: TRBJ2-3; cdr3_length: 16
cdr3_aa: CASSLISTGELFF; v_call: TRBV12-3/TRBV12-4; j_call: TRBJ2-2; cdr3_length: 13
cdr3_aa: CASSGGGVNEKLFF; v_call: TRBV3-1/TRBV3-2; j_call: TRBJ1-4; cdr3_length: 14
cdr3_aa: CASSPGVRQGAYEQYF; v_call: TRBV25-1; j_call: TRBJ2-7; cdr3_length: 16
cdr3_aa: CASSLNPGWTEAFF; v_call: TRBV5-1; j_call: TRBJ1-1; cdr3_length: 14
cdr3_aa: CASSPVGAGALNEQFF; v_call: TRBV7-9; j_call: TRBJ2-1; cdr3_length: 16
cdr3_aa: CASQSIYEQYF; v_call: TRBV19; j_call: TRBJ2-7; cdr3_length: 11
cdr3_aa: CASSEAGQGSGTQYF; v_call: TRBV6-4; j_call: TRBJ2-3; cdr3_length: 15
cdr3_aa: CASSSSGPSYEQYF; v_call: TRBV7-2; j_call: TRBJ2-7; cdr3_length: 14
cdr3_aa: CASTGGETQYF; v_call: TRBV6-6; j_call: TRBJ2-5; cdr3_length: 11
cdr3_aa: CASSHLGITEAFF; v_call: TRBV3-1/TRBV3-2; j_call: TRBJ1-1; cdr3_length: 13
cdr3_aa: CASSLVGGTNEKLFF; v_call: TRBV5-1; j_call: TRBJ1-4; cdr3_length: 15
cdr3_aa: CASTTGEGVQPQHF; v_call: TRBV28; j_call: TRBJ1-5; cdr3_length: 14
cdr3_aa: CASSSSGSNQPQHF; v_call: TRBV7-9; j_call: TRBJ1-5; cdr3_length: 14